Listed here are 29 T cell receptor beta chains from one sample, sequenced in a study of patients and donors after allogeneic stem cell transplantation. MiXCR, run by TCRdb on the RT-PCR reads, gives a single entry per CDR3 protein. Here the sample spans roughly 230,000 distinct CDR3 sequences, over 12% being singletons. Specimen: blood, either unsorted or a sorted T cell fraction (not recorded which). The source is a human donor who was either an allogeneic HSCT recipient or a stem cell or donor lymphocyte infusion donor (not recorded which). It is not recorded whose cells these are; they may come from a transplant donor.

A word on this clonotype: The junction shows a germline mismatch at one end, possibly a read error. J is TRBJ2-2 and V is TRBV9; no firm D call. The CDR3 has 16 residues. CDR1 SGDLS and CDR2 YYNGEE come from the germline V gene. Here the CDR3 DNA reads TGTGCCTGCAGCGTAGCAGTTGGCCGTAGCACCGGGGAGCTGTTTTTT. Its translation is CACSVAVGRSTGELFF. Variable domain in full (rest from reference TRBV9 and TRBJ2-2): DSGVTQTPKHLITATGQRVTLRCSPRSGDLSVYWYQQSLDQGLQFLIQYYNGEERAKGNILERFSAQQFPDLHSELNLSSLELGDSALYFCACSVAVGRSTGELFFGEGSRLTVL.

The J gene is TRBJ2-1, the V gene TRBV11-2, with 9 nucleotides matching TRBD2. With 0 bases clipped from V and 3 bases from J, the junction kept 3 bases outside the gene matches. Germline assignment: CDR1 SGHAT and CDR2 FQNNGV. The CDR3 extends over 16 amino acids. Here the CDR3 reads CASSLDGSGSYNEQFF. The CDR3 DNA follows: TGTGCCAGCAGCTTAGATGGTAGCGGGAGCTACAATGAGCAGTTCTTC.

This clonotype was observed a handful of times. The chain has TRBV11-2 and TRBJ2-2; D tentatively fits TRBD1 or TRBD2 (5 bases each). Trimming pared 1 base from V and 0 bases from J, leaving 15 bases between. Germline CDR1 and CDR2: SGHAT and FQNNGV. This CDR3 is built from 18 residues. The CDR3 region has the DNA TGTGCCAGCAGCTTAGGAGAGAGGGGCGGATCGAACACCGGGGAGCTGTTTTTT. As protein: CASSLGERGGSNTGELFF.

This clonotype was detected ten times or more. This chain uses TRBV11-2 with TRBJ1-1; unclear D gene. V was cut by 7 bases and J by 0 bases, with 12 bases left in between. In germline, CDR1 is SGHAT, CDR2 FQNNGV. The CDR3 is 14 residues long. The CDR3 DNA sequence: TGTGCCAGCAAGCTGGATCTAGTGAACACTGAAGCTTTCTTT. Translation: CASKLDLVNTEAFF.

V and J are TRBV6-2 or TRBV6-3 and TRBJ2-1, with a tentative D call TRBD2 (5 bases). This CDR3 has 15 residues. In germline, CDR1 is MNHEY, CDR2 SVGEGT. V shed 8 bases and J shed 3 bases, with 17 bases lying between them. CDR3 DNA: TGTGCCAGCTGCCTCGAGGGAGAGGGCTACAATGAGCAGTTCTTC. Its protein is CASCLEGEGYNEQFF.

The chain carries TRBV5-6 and TRBJ2-3; tentatively, D is TRBD2 (6 bases). The V gene's germline CDR1 is SGHDT and CDR2 YYEEEE. V was shortened by 0 bases and J by 4 bases, with 6 bases between the two germline ends. The length of the CDR3 is 13 residues. Here the CDR3 reads CASSLAGADTQYF. CDR3 sequence (DNA): TGTGCCAGCAGCTTGGCGGGGGCAGATACGCAGTATTTT.

This clonotype came up many times. The chain joins TRBV3-1 to TRBJ1-1; 12 bases align to TRBD1. V was pared by 4 bases and J by 6 bases, with 3 bases of the junction left unmatched. Germline V gene data show CDR1 as LGHDT and CDR2 as YNNKEL (reference sequence). The CDR3 extends over 14 amino acids. CDR3 region: CASSRGTGGPEAFF. The CDR3 DNA is TGTGCCAGCAGCCGCGGGACAGGGGGCCCTGAAGCTTTCTTT.

This chain connects TRBV5-1 to TRBJ2-7; 8 bases align to TRBD1. The V segment lost 3 bases and the J segment 6 bases; nucleotides outside the gene matches: 8. The germline V gene has CDR1 SGHRS and CDR2 YFSETQ. The CDR3 runs 14 residues. CDR3 amino acids: CASSYGQGGSEQYF. The CDR3 DNA is TGCGCCAGCAGCTACGGACAGGGTGGTAGCGAGCAGTACTTC.

The chain joins TRBV5-5 to TRBJ2-2, with 7 bases aligning to TRBD1. CDR1 SGHKS and CDR2 YYEKEE come from the germline V gene (reference sequence). There are 14 residues in the CDR3. The V segment lost 3 bases and the J segment 6 bases; nucleotides outside the gene matches: 5. The CDR3 sequence: CASSWQQGAGELFF. The CDR3 coding sequence is TGTGCCAGCAGCTGGCAGCAGGGGGCCGGGGAGCTGTTTTTT.

This clonotype showed up many times. V usage is TRBV20-1 and J usage is TRBJ1-1, with a weak D call TRBD1 (6 bases). This CDR3 is built from 12 residues. The V gene's germline CDR1 is DFQATT and CDR2 SNEGSKA (reference sequence). V gave up 5 bases and J gave up 2 bases, with 9 bases separating them. Here the CDR3 reads CSALQGNTEAFF. CDR3 coding DNA: TGCAGTGCTCTACAGGGAAACACTGAAGCTTTCTTT.

The rearrangement uses TRBV20-1 and TRBJ2-1, with 9 nucleotides matching TRBD2. CDR1 and CDR2 (germline): DFQATT, SNEGSKA (reference sequence). The CDR3 loop spans 17 amino acids. CDR3: CTLDGRGGRSPHNEQFF. The CDR3 region has the DNA TGCACCCTAGACGGGCGGGGGGGCCGTAGCCCCCACAATGAGCAGTTCTTC.

This clonotype was observed many times. The chain links TRBV19 to TRBJ2-1; D is possibly TRBD1 (6 bases). Trimming cost V 10 bases and J 7 bases, with 11 bases left between them. The CDR3 has 11 residues. Germline V gene sequence: CDR1 LNHDA, CDR2 SQIVND (reference sequence). CDR3 loop: CATTGWNEQFF. CDR3 coding DNA: TGTGCCACCACAGGGTGGAATGAGCAGTTCTTC.

This clonotype is medium-sized in the sample. This sequence joins TRBV12-3 or TRBV12-4 and TRBJ1-1, with TRBD1 matching over 8 bases. V shed 6 bases, J shed 1 base, and the junction held 4 bases outside the gene matches. This CDR3 comprises 14 residues. CDR3 nucleotide sequence: TGTGCCAGCAGCCCCGGACAGGGGAACACTGAAGCTTTCTTT. It translates to CASSPGQGNTEAFF.

As concerns this clonotype: A much larger clone differs from this one at a single base, so this may be a read error. The chain is built from TRBV5-1 and TRBJ2-1, with D possibly TRBD2 on 6 matching bases. CDR3 length equals 15 residues. Germline V lookup: CDR1 SGHRS, CDR2 YFSETQ. In nucleotides, the CDR3 is TGCGCCAGCGGCTTGTCCCTAGCGTTGAACAATGAGCAGTTCTTC. Amino acid sequence: CASGLSLALNNEQFF.

This clonotype was recorded many times. This chain uses TRBV4-1 with TRBJ1-2; TRBD1 is a possible D gene (5 bases). V lost 0 bases to trimming and J lost 3 bases, with 17 bases between them. The CDR3 extends over 17 amino acids. Germline loops: CDR1 MGHRA, CDR2 YSYEKL. The CDR3 nucleotides are TGCGCCAGCAGCCAAGAACGGAGCTCGGGGCAGGACTATGGCTACACCTTC. Translated: CASSQERSSGQDYGYTF.

The chain carries TRBV6-1 and TRBJ2-2; the match to TRBD2 covers 8 bases. The CDR3 sequence is 14 residues long. The junction had 4 bases not matched to a gene; V was cut back by 6 bases and J by 4 bases. The germline V gene encodes CDR1 MNHNS and CDR2 SASEGT. CDR3 sequence: CASRGTRITGELFF. For the CDR3, the DNA is TGTGCCAGCAGGGGGACTAGAATCACCGGGGAGCTGTTTTTT.

V is TRBV3-1 and J is TRBJ1-2; D gene unclear. From germline, CDR1 is LGHDT and CDR2 YNNKEL (reference sequence). Trimming cost V 4 bases and J 2 bases, with 14 bases left between them. There are 15 residues in the CDR3. CDR3 loop: CASSPFGSRNYGYTF. CDR3 bases: TGTGCCAGCAGCCCGTTTGGTTCACGCAACTATGGCTACACCTTC.

The V call is TRBV5-1, the J call TRBJ2-1; 11 nucleotides match TRBD2. This CDR3 contains 15 residues. Germline assignment: CDR1 SGHRS and CDR2 YFSETQ. Germline trimming cut 4 bases from V and 6 bases from J; bases unmatched to any gene: 6. For the CDR3, the DNA is TGCGCCAGCAGCAAAATAGCGGGAGGGGGCAATGAGCAGTTCTTC. Protein sequence: CASSKIAGGGNEQFF.

There are a few counts of this clonotype. The gene calls are TRBV27 and TRBJ2-5; 16 bases are a match to TRBD2. J lost 1 base, V lost 5 bases, and 4 bases had no gene match. Germline V CDR1 and CDR2: MNHEY, SMNVEV (reference sequence). The CDR3 runs 17 residues. The CDR3 DNA sequence: TGTGCCAGCAGTAAGGGACTAGCGGGAGGGCCCCAAGAGACCCAGTACTTC. Protein product: CASSKGLAGGPQETQYF.

This clonotype was counted ten times or more. The chain uses TRBV27 and TRBJ1-1; a possible D gene is TRBD1 (6 bases). The CDR3 sequence is 15 residues long. The ends were cut back, 2 bases at V and 5 bases at J, with 15 bases in the middle. The germline CDR1 and CDR2 sequences are MNHEY and SMNVEV (reference sequence). CDR3 sequence: CASSLNPRGWTEAFF. CDR3 sequence (DNA): TGTGCCAGCAGTTTAAATCCCAGGGGATGGACTGAAGCTTTCTTT.

The table lists this clonotype with a few counts. The rearrangement links TRBV5-1 to TRBJ2-7, with D perhaps matching TRBD1 (6 bases). The CDR3 extends over 15 amino acids. The V and J ends lost 7 bases and 7 bases respectively, with 24 bases between them. CDR1 is SGHRS and CDR2 is YFSETQ in the germline V gene. CDR3 residues: CASSPSGAGAWEQYF. The DNA for the CDR3 is TGCGCCAGCTCCCCTTCCGGAGCAGGGGCATGGGAGCAGTACTTC.

This clonotype has ten or more counts. The chain has TRBV20-1 and TRBJ2-7; perhaps TRBD1 as D (5 bases). Between the trimmed V and J ends, which lost 3 bases and 3 bases, there was a span of 30 bases. Per the germline V gene, CDR1 is DFQATT and CDR2 is SNEGSKA (reference sequence). The CDR3 sequence is 19 residues long. The CDR3 is CSARRPLSRWGQVFYEQYF. CDR3 nucleotide sequence: TGCAGTGCTAGGAGACCTCTTTCCAGGTGGGGCCAGGTATTCTACGAGCAGTACTTC.

This clonotype was observed at least ten times. J is TRBJ2-1 and V is TRBV29-1, with D hard to call. V lost 2 bases to trimming and J lost 10 bases, with 6 bases between them. The CDR3 totals 10 residues. Germline CDR1 and CDR2: SQVTM and ANQGSEA. CDR3: CSVEILEQFF. Here the CDR3 DNA reads TGCAGCGTTGAAATCCTGGAGCAGTTCTTC.

The chain has TRBV5-6 and TRBJ1-4, with D possibly being TRBD1 (5 bases). The CDR3 length is 15 residues. The germline CDR1 and CDR2 sequences are SGHDT and YYEEEE. Trimming cost V 4 bases and J 1 base, with 11 bases left between them. The CDR3 DNA reads as TGTGCCAGCAGCGCCGGGGGAGTAACTAATGAAAAACTGTTTTTT. This sequence encodes CASSAGGVTNEKLFF.

This clonotype has a handful of counts. This chain joins TRBV4-1 and TRBJ2-7; D unresolved. The germline CDR1 and CDR2 sequences are MGHRA and YSYEKL. The CDR3 is made up of 15 amino acids. Trimming stripped 1 base from V and 4 bases from J, with 14 bases between. DNA for the CDR3: TGCGCCAGCAGCCAAGGCTGGACGAGAAAATACGAGCAGTACTTC. Its protein is CASSQGWTRKYEQYF.

This clonotype was recorded a few times. This chain's CDR3 is CASSPIAGGNNEQFF. As DNA, the CDR3 is TGCGCCAGCAGCCCTATAGCGGGGGGGAACAATGAGCAGTTCTTC. The chain recombines TRBV5-1 with TRBJ2-1; 11 bases are shared with TRBD2. V lost 4 bases to trimming and J lost 5 bases; unmatched junction nucleotides: 5. CDR1 and CDR2 (germline): SGHRS, YFSETQ. The CDR3 length is 15 residues. The full variable domain, in which reference TRBV5-1 and TRBJ2-1 provide the parts outside the CDR3, is KAGVTQTPRYLIKTRGQQVTLSCSPISGHRSVSWYQQTPGQGLQFLFEYFSETQRNKGNFPGRFSGRQFSNSRSEMNVSTLELGDSALYLCASSPIAGGNNEQFFGPGTRLTVL.

This clonotype qualifies as medium-sized. V and J are TRBV18 and TRBJ2-5, with a weak D call TRBD1 (6 bases). Trimming stripped 4 bases from V and 4 bases from J, with 10 bases between. The germline gives CDR1 KGHSH, CDR2 LQKENI. This CDR3 is built from 13 residues. The CDR3, as DNA: TGTGCCAGCTCACACGCCAGGGGAGAGACCCAGTACTTC. Protein sequence: CASSHARGETQYF. Full variable domain (remainder filled in from reference TRBV18 and TRBJ2-5): NAGVMQNPRHLVRRRGQEARLRCSPMKGHSHVYWYRQLPEEGLKFMVYLQKENIIDESGMPKERFSAEFPKEGPSILRIQQVVRGDSAAYFCASSHARGETQYFGPGTRLLVL.

This clonotype was seen only a few times. V is TRBV5-1 and J is TRBJ2-3, with TRBD2 matching over 9 bases. The length of the CDR3 is 18 residues. Per the germline V gene, CDR1 is SGHRS and CDR2 is YFSETQ. The junction had 12 bases not matched to a gene; V was cut back by 0 bases and J by 4 bases. The CDR3 nucleotides are TGCGCCAGCAGCTTGGATCCGGGACTAGCTGAATCACCAGATACGCAGTATTTT. This translates into CASSLDPGLAESPDTQYF.

This clonotype has more than one count but fewer than ten. The chain combines TRBV11-1 with TRBJ1-3, with TRBD1 matching 7 bases. Germline V gene data show CDR1 as SGHAT and CDR2 as FQDESV (reference sequence). The CDR3 contains 16 residues. V lost 5 bases to trimming and J lost 2 bases; unmatched junction nucleotides: 9. The CDR3 loop reads CASSRVSGTAGNTIYF. The CDR3 region has the DNA TGTGCCAGCAGCAGAGTTTCCGGGACAGCTGGAAACACCATATATTTT.